This TCR beta chain was recovered during a study of cytomegalovirus exposure and HLA in healthy donors. Overall study: Most donors, 81% of 398 genotyped, fell in the Caucasian-associated ancestry cluster. Study observations and caveats: An analysis was carried out at a later point. It showed that HLA-associated TCR beta chains were more clonally expanded than equally common non-associated chains. Immune exposure data for these donors was limited to CMV serostatus.

Remarks on this clone: Its target is not known.

With 0 bases clipped from V and 7 bases from J, the junction kept 15 bases outside the gene matches. Per germline, CDR1 WNHNN and CDR2 SYGVQD (reference sequence). This CDR3 spans 18 amino acids. PCR used 60 Vbeta primers and 13 Jbeta primers. Authors' methods: Unique TCR beta chains numbered around 80 million in a later analysis, with 10 million to 14 million shared. Generated by immunoSEQ multiplex PCR, the TCRdb table keeps only in-frame clones and is missing some. The V and J calls and clone size are taken from that table; D and trimming were inferred from the DNA. This table holds fewer than 200,000 clones, about 69% found once.

V gene TRBV10-1 combines with J gene TRBJ2-3; TRBD2 matches at 8 bases. This clonotype originated in a human donor in good health. What was sequenced was PBMCs. As DNA, the CDR3 is TGCGCCAGCAGTGAGTCGACGGAGCGGGGGCCCTCCGGGAATACGCAGTATTTT. This sequence encodes CASSESTERGPSGNTQYF.